This TCR beta chain stems from a study of cytomegalovirus exposure and HLA in healthy donors. Broader study findings: Specific recognition of CMV antigens was confirmed in vitro for a few chains (all CMV-associated).

Profiling relied on immunoSEQ multiplex PCR, and the TCRdb table lists in-frame clones only, not all of them. This table has around 65,000 clones, approximately 92% appearing once. Separate from the approximately 670-subject first cohort was the approximately 130-subject validation cohort, to which the donors belonged. The CDR3 contains 16 residues. The V gene end was trimmed by 5 bases and the J gene end by 8 bases; junction bases not matched to a gene: 12. The germline gives CDR1 SGHAT, CDR2 FQNNGV. Worth noting for this clone: Its antigen is unknown.

The sequenced sample was PBMCs. The rearrangement links TRBV11-2 to TRBJ2-3; 11 positions match TRBD2. The TCR sequence derives from a man younger than 30 in good health and CMV-seropositive. The CDR3 nucleotides are TGTGCCAGCAGCCCGTCGTTTAGCGGGAGGGCCGGTACGCAGTATTTT. This encodes CASSPSFSGRAGTQYF.